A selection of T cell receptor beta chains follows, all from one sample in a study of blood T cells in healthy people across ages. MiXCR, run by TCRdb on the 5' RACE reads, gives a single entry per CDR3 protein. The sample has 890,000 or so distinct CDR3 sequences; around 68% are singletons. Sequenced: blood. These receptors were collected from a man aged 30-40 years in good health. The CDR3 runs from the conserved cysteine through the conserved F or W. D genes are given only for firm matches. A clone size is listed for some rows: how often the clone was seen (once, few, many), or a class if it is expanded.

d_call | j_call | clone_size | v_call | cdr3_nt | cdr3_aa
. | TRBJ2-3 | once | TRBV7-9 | TGTGCCAGCAGCTCCGAGGGGGAGATTAGCACAGATACGCAGTATTTT | CASSSEGEISTDTQYF
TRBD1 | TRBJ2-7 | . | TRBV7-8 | TGTGCCACCGACCGGGGTCAGGGGGCCTACGAGCAGTACTTC | CATDRGQGAYEQYF
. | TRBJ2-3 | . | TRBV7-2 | TGTGCCAGCAGCTCGACACTTAGCACAGATACGCAGTATTTT | CASSSTLSTDTQYF
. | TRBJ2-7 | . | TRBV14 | TGTACCAGCAGCTACAGTTACTCCGAAAAAGAGGCCCAGTACTTC | CTSSYSYSEKEAQYF
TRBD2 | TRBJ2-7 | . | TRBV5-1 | TGCGCCAGCACCCCGCAGGGACTAAGAGGGGATGAGCAGTACTTC | CASTPQGLRGDEQYF
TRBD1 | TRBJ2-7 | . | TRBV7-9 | TGTGCCAGCAGCTTAACGGACAGGTACGAGCAGTACTTC | CASSLTDRYEQYF
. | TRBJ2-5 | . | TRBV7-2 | TGTGCCAGCAAGGTAGGGAAGTACCAAGAGACCCAGTACTTC | CASKVGKYQETQYF
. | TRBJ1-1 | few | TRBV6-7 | TGTGCCAGCAGTCTTCCGGGGGAAAGCGACACTGAAGCTTTCTTT | CASSLPGESDTEAFF
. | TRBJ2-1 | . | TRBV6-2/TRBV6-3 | TGTGCCAGCAGTTATGCGGAGACCCAGTTCTTC | CASSYAETQFF
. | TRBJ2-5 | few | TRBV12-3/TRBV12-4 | TGTGCCAGCAGGGGGACCTGGGGGGAGACCCAGTACTTC | CASRGTWGETQYF
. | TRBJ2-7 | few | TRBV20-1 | TGCAGTGGCGGTTCGGCGTACGAGCAGTACTTC | CSGGSAYEQYF
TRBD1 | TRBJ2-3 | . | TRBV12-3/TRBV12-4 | TGTGCCAGCAGCCAGGGACAGACCTTTAGCACAGATACGCAGTATTTT | CASSQGQTFSTDTQYF
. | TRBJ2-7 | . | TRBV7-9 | TGTGCCAGCAGCTTAGGTGGGGACGGGGGCAAGCAGTACTTC | CASSLGGDGGKQYF
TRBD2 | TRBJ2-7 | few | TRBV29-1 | TGCAGCGTTGTTGGCGGGGGGGCCTACGAGCAGTACTTC | CSVVGGGAYEQYF
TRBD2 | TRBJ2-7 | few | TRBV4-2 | TGTGCCAGCAGCCAGACAGCGGGGGGATCCTACGAGCAGTACTTC | CASSQTAGGSYEQYF
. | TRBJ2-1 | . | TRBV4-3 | TGCGCCAGCAGCCGCATCAGGGGTAATGAGCAGTTCTTC | CASSRIRGNEQFF
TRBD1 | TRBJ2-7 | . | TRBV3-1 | TGTGCCAGCAGCCCCCGGACAGGGAAAGACGAGCAGTACTTC | CASSPRTGKDEQYF
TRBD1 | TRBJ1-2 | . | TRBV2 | TGTGCCAGCACTCCGGACAGGGCAAGCTATTCGGGCTACACCTTC | CASTPDRASYSGYTF
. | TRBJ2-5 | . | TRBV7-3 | TGTGCCAGCAGCCCAGGGGCTAGCGGAACGTACCAAGAGACCCAGTACTTC | CASSPGASGTYQETQYF
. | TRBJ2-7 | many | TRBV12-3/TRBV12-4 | TGTGCCAGCAGTTCTTTAACTAGGACCTACGAGCAGTACTTC | CASSSLTRTYEQYF
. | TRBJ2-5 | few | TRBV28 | TGTGCCAGCAGGCTAGAGGGTGGGGAGACCCAGTACTTC | CASRLEGGETQYF
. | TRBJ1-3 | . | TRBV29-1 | TGCAGCGTTGTCGGCAGGGACGGTGGAAACACCATATATTTT | CSVVGRDGGNTIYF
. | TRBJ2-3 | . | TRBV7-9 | TGTGCCAGCAGCCTCCTCCTCCCGGGGGGCACAGATACGCAGTATTTT | CASSLLLPGGTDTQYF
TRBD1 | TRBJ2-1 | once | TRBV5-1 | TGCGCCAGCAGACCACCCGGGACAGGGAACAATGAGCAGTTCTTC | CASRPPGTGNNEQFF
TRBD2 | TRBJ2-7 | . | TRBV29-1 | TGCAGCGTTGAAGATTGGGGGGGTACCTACGAGCAGTACTTC | CSVEDWGGTYEQYF
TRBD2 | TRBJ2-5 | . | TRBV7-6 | TGTGCCAGCAGCTTACATAGCGGGGGCCTATATAGGGCCCGAACCCAAGAGACCCAGTACTTC | CASSLHSGGLYRARTQETQYF
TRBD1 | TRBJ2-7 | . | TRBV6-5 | TGTGCCAGCAGTAGATCCGGGACAGCCTTCTCCTACGAGCAGTACTTC | CASSRSGTAFSYEQYF
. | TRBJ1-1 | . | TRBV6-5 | TGTGCCAGCAGTTACGCCGGCGGGATGAACACTGAAGCTTTCTTT | CASSYAGGMNTEAFF
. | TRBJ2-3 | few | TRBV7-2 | TGTGCCAGCAGCTTTAGAGGGGACACCTACGGAGATACGCAGTATTTT | CASSFRGDTYGDTQYF
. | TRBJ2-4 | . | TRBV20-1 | TGCAGTGCTAGAAGGCCCGGGGAAAAAAACATTCAGTACTTC | CSARRPGEKNIQYF
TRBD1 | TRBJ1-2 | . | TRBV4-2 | TGTGCCAGCAGCCAAGATCGGACAGGGGGCGGATATGGCTACACCTTC | CASSQDRTGGGYGYTF
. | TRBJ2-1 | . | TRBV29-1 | TGCAGCGTTGATTCCGGGGGGCAGGGTGAGCAGTTCTTC | CSVDSGGQGEQFF
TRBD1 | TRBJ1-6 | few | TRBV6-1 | TGTGCCAGCAGTCGGGACAGGAATTCACCCCTCCACTTT | CASSRDRNSPLHF
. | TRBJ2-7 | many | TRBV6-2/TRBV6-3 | TGTGCCAGCAGCTTCGGGACTTCCGCCTACGAGCAGTACTTC | CASSFGTSAYEQYF
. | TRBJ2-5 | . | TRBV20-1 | TGCAGTGCTCCGGGGATAGGGAAACCAACCCAGTACTTC | CSAPGIGKPTQYF
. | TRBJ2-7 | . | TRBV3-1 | TGTGCCAGCAGCCAACCTGAGGGACGAGGGATCTACGAGCAGTACTTC | CASSQPEGRGIYEQYF
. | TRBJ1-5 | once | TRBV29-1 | TGCAGTGAGGGAAACGGTTACAATCAGCTCCAGCATTTT | CSEGNGYNQLQHF
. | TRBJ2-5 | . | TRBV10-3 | TGTGCCATCAGTGAAATTAATGAGCAGTACTTC | CAISEINEQYF
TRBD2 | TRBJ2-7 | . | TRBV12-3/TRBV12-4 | TGTGCCAGCAGTCGCCTAGCGGGGTACGACGAGCAGTACTTC | CASSRLAGYDEQYF
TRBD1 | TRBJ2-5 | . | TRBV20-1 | TGCAGTGCTAGAGATAGTAAGACAGGGTGGGGGACCCAGTACTTC | CSARDSKTGWGTQYF
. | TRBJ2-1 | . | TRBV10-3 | TGTGCCATCAGTGGCGGGCCGGGCAATGAGCAGTTCTTC | CAISGGPGNEQFF
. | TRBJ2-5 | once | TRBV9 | TGTGCCAGCAGCTCATTAACCGGGACCTTCCAAGAGACTCAGTACTTC | CASSSLTGTFQETQYF
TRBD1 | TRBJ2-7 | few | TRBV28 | TGTGCCAGCAGTCGCCCCTCGACAGGGGGGCCCTACGAGCAGTACTTC | CASSRPSTGGPYEQYF
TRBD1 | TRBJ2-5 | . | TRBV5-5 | TGTGCCAGCAGCCTTAGGACAGGGGTACGCCAAGAGACCCAGTACTTC | CASSLRTGVRQETQYF
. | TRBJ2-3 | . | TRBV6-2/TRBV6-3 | TGTGCCAGCACCGAGGGGGATACGCAGTATTTT | CASTEGDTQYF
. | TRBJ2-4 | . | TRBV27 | TGTGCCAGCAGTTTCCAGGGGGGTCCCAAAACCATTCAGTACTTC | CASSFQGGPKTIQYF
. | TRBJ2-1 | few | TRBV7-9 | TGTGCCAGCAGCTTAGGCGGGGGCCGGGGGGAGCAGTTCTTC | CASSLGGGRGEQFF
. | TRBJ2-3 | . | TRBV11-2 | TGTGTCAGCAGCTCCAATGGGGGAGCAGATACGCAGTATTTT | CVSSSNGGADTQYF
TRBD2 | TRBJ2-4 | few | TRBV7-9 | TGTGCCAGCAGCTCCGGACTAGCGGGCGATAAAAACATTCAGTACTTC | CASSSGLAGDKNIQYF
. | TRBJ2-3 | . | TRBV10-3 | TGTGCCATCAGTGATGGGACTCGTTCAGATACGCAGTATTTT | CAISDGTRSDTQYF
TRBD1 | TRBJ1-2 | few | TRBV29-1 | TGCAGCGTCCACTCCGGGACAGGGGGCATCTTCGGCTATGGCTACACCTTC | CSVHSGTGGIFGYGYTF
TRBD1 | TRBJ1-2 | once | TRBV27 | TGTGCCGGCAGACTGACAGGGACGGGAGGCTACACCTTC | CAGRLTGTGGYTF
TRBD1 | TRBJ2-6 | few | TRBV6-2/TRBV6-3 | TGTGCCAGCAGCCGACAGGGCTTAAGCTCTGGGGCCAACGTCCTGACTTTC | CASSRQGLSSGANVLTF
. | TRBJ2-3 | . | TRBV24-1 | TGTGCCACCAGCCCGAGTAGCGGACCTACGCAGTATTTT | CATSPSSGPTQYF
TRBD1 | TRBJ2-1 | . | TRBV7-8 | TGTGCCAGCAACCCGACCAGGGCCTGGACAGGGCCCAACAATGAGCAGTTCTTC | CASNPTRAWTGPNNEQFF
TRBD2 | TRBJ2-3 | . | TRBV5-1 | TGCGCCAGCAGACCAACACTAGCGGGGAGCACAGATACGCAGTATTTT | CASRPTLAGSTDTQYF